These T cell receptor beta chains were read from a single sample in a study of T cell changes during pregnancy in multiple sclerosis. TCRdb keeps only in-frame clones here, not all; method: immunoSEQ multiplex PCR. The table shows roughly 70,000 clones, with more than 90% occurring only once. This specimen was peripheral blood, taken in the first trimester of pregnancy. The receptors shown here come from a female donor with multiple sclerosis, enrolled in a pregnancy study. CDR3s include the opening cysteine and the closing phenylalanine or tryptophan. A D gene is named only where the DNA matches it firmly. Clone size is shown for a subset of rows, as once, few, many or a class of expanded clone.

V gene	D gene	J gene	clone size	CDR3 DNA	CDR3 protein
TRBV5-1	NA	TRBJ1-1	NA	TGCGCCAGCAGCTTGGACATTGGGCGGAACACTGAAGCTTTCTTT	CASSLDIGRNTEAFF
TRBV27	TRBD1	TRBJ1-5	NA	TGTGCCAGCAGCAGGACAGGGGTCAATCAGCCCCAGCATTTT	CASSRTGVNQPQHF
TRBV27	TRBD1	TRBJ1-6	NA	TGTGCCAGCGCCCGACAGGGCCCTTATTCACCCCTCCACTTT	CASARQGPYSPLHF
TRBV5-6	NA	TRBJ2-7	NA	TGTGCCAGCAGCTTGGGAGGGAGCTCCTACGAGCAGTACTTC	CASSLGGSSYEQYF
TRBV28	NA	TRBJ2-2	NA	TGTGCCAGCAACTCCAGGGGATCCGGGGAGCTGTTTTTT	CASNSRGSGELFF
TRBV27	TRBD1	TRBJ1-5	NA	TGTGCCAGCAGTCGGGACAGGAATCAGCCCCAGCATTTT	CASSRDRNQPQHF
TRBV15	TRBD1	TRBJ2-4	NA	TGTGCCACCAGCAGCCTGGGACAGTTAAAAAACATTCAGTACTTC	CATSSLGQLKNIQYF
TRBV19	NA	TRBJ2-2	NA	TGTGCCAGTACAATGGGCAGGTTACATACCGGGGAGCTGTTTTTT	CASTMGRLHTGELFF
TRBV18	NA	TRBJ1-1	NA	TGTGCCAGCTCGAGGGAGAGGGACACTGAAGCTTTCTTT	CASSRERDTEAFF
TRBV5-4	TRBD2	TRBJ2-2	once	TGTGCCAGCAGCTTTCCTAGCGGGGGGGCGATTACCGGGGAGCTGTTTTTT	CASSFPSGGAITGELFF
TRBV28	NA	TRBJ1-3	NA	TGTGCCAGCAGTTCCGCCTCAGGGATATCTGGAAACACCATATATTTT	CASSSASGISGNTIYF
TRBV5-4	TRBD1	TRBJ2-2	NA	TGTGCCAGCAGCTTGGCCAGGGGGCGGACCGGGGAGCTGTTTTTT	CASSLARGRTGELFF
TRBV2	NA	TRBJ1-3	NA	TGTGCCAGCAGTGAAATTGGCAGGGTGGCTGGAAACACCATATATTTT	CASSEIGRVAGNTIYF
TRBV19	TRBD2	TRBJ2-3	NA	TGTGCCAGTAGTATTACCCTTCTAGCGGGGGGCACAGATACGCAGTATTTT	CASSITLLAGGTDTQYF
TRBV7-2	NA	TRBJ2-3	few	TGTGCCAGCAGCTTAGCTCTAGGGAGGTCAGATACGCAGTATTTT	CASSLALGRSDTQYF
TRBV18	NA	TRBJ2-7	NA	TGTGCCAGCTCACCACTTGGACAGATCTACGAGCAGTACTTC	CASSPLGQIYEQYF
TRBV29-1	TRBD1	TRBJ2-2	NA	TGCAGCGTTGAAACCGACAGGGGGCGCGGACTCGGGGAGCTGTTTTTT	CSVETDRGRGLGELFF
TRBV19	TRBD1	TRBJ1-5	NA	TGTGCCAGTAGTGGAACAGGGGTTCAGCCCCAGCATTTT	CASSGTGVQPQHF
TRBV11-2	TRBD2	TRBJ2-3	NA	TGTGCCAGCAGCCTGCCCCCTAGCGGGATGTTGGATACGCAGTATTTT	CASSLPPSGMLDTQYF
TRBV27	TRBD2	TRBJ2-1	once	TGTGCCAGCACCCGGGAGGGGGGAGGCTCCTACAATGAGCAGTTCTTC	CASTREGGGSYNEQFF
TRBV27	TRBD1	TRBJ1-2	NA	TGTGCCAGCAGTATGTTGACAGGGCGTTATGGCTACACCTTC	CASSMLTGRYGYTF
TRBV6-6	NA	TRBJ1-5	NA	TGTGCCAGCAGTTACCAAGGGGCTCAGCCCCAGCATTTT	CASSYQGAQPQHF
TRBV30	NA	TRBJ2-7	NA	TGTGCCTGGAGTCGGGATGGAACGAACGAGCAGTACTTC	CAWSRDGTNEQYF
TRBV15	NA	TRBJ2-7	NA	TGTGCCACCAGCAGAGATCTTTCCAGGGTATACGAGCAGTACTTC	CATSRDLSRVYEQYF
TRBV27	NA	TRBJ2-7	NA	TGTGCCAGCAGTTTATACGCCCTGAGCTCCTACGAGCAGTACTTC	CASSLYALSSYEQYF
TRBV6-5	TRBD1	TRBJ2-2	NA	TGTGCCAGCAGTTACACGGACAGGGACACCGGGGAGCTGTTTTTT	CASSYTDRDTGELFF
TRBV9	TRBD2	TRBJ2-1	NA	TGTGCCAGCAGCGTAGGAGCGGGGGGTTACAATGAGCAGTTCTTC	CASSVGAGGYNEQFF
TRBV5-6	TRBD2	TRBJ2-3	once	TGTGCCAGCAGCTTTCGGCCCGGGACTAGGTCAGATACGCAGTATTTT	CASSFRPGTRSDTQYF
TRBV7-2	NA	TRBJ1-6	few	TGTGCCCCCCCGGGACAAAGGAATTCACCCCTCCACTTT	CAPPGQRNSPLHF
TRBV29-1	NA	TRBJ2-7	once	TGCAGCGCCGGAGACAGCCACTACGAGCAGTACTTC	CSAGDSHYEQYF
TRBV25-1	NA	TRBJ2-2	once	TGTGCCAGCAGACAGGGCACCGGGGAGCTGTTTTTT	CASRQGTGELFF
TRBV6-1	NA	TRBJ2-2	NA	TGTGCCAGCACCGCAGCGTTTGGGGAGCTGTTTTTT	CASTAAFGELFF
TRBV10-3	NA	TRBJ2-3	NA	TGTGCCATCAGTTCTAGCTCGACAGATACGCAGTATTTT	CAISSSSTDTQYF
TRBV5-4	TRBD1	TRBJ2-6	NA	TGTGCCAGCAGCACGGGACAGCGTTCTGTTACAGCCAACGTCCTGACTTTC	CASSTGQRSVTANVLTF
TRBV7-8	NA	TRBJ1-5	NA	TGTGCCAGCAGCGCCACAGGTCCGGGTCAGCCCCAGCATTTT	CASSATGPGQPQHF
TRBV5-1	NA	TRBJ2-7	NA	TGCGCCAGCAGCTTATCATCGGGACACTCCTACGAGCAGTACTTC	CASSLSSGHSYEQYF
TRBV4-1	TRBD2	TRBJ2-1	NA	TGCGCCAGCAGCCAAAGCCGCGGGGGGCGGACGAATGAGCAGTTCTTC	CASSQSRGGRTNEQFF
TRBV5-1	TRBD2	TRBJ2-3	NA	TGCGCCAGCAGCCCCGGGACTAGCGGGAGAGGCGGGGATACGCAGTATTTT	CASSPGTSGRGGDTQYF
TRBV12-5	TRBD1	TRBJ1-1	NA	TGTGCTAGTGGTTTGGTAGTGGGACAGAGTAACACTGAAGCTTTCTTT	CASGLVVGQSNTEAFF
TRBV7-6	NA	TRBJ1-4	NA	TGTGCCAGCAGCCTCGGACTCAATGAAAAACTGTTTTTT	CASSLGLNEKLFF
TRBV6-6	NA	TRBJ1-1	NA	TGTGCCAGCAGTTACACTAACACTGAAGCTTTCTTT	CASSYTNTEAFF